Listed below are T cell receptor beta chains from one sample, sequenced in a study of CXCR3-negative and CXCR3-positive naive CD8 T cells. TCRdb re-called the 5' RACE reads; every CDR3 protein appears as one record, without DNA. In total, the table holds 140,000 to 150,000 distinct CDR3 sequences. Sample: naive CXCR3+ CD8+ T cells from blood. These receptors originate from a human donor in good health. Some clones in this sample may be carry-over from other donors' samples. Both conserved end residues are part of each CDR3. Fields, in order: J gene, V gene, CDR3 protein.

TRBJ1-5	TRBV6-6	CASSEGGPQHF
TRBJ2-3	TRBV6-4	CASSDSPGAAITDTQYF
TRBJ1-1	TRBV6-2/TRBV6-3	CASSGTGDLFMNTEAFF
TRBJ1-1	TRBV12-3/TRBV12-4	CASTQDLMNTEAFF
TRBJ2-1	TRBV4-1	CASSQTGQRPYNEQFF
TRBJ2-7	TRBV15	CATSREGSGSQRSYEQYF
TRBJ1-5	TRBV29-1	CSVEVPGDSNQPQHF
TRBJ2-7	TRBV3-1	CASSPGTRTYEQYF
TRBJ2-7	TRBV5-1	CASSLEGGSSYEQYF
TRBJ1-2	TRBV5-1	CASSSTRDRLSGYTF
TRBJ2-3	TRBV18	CASSPPYGLSIDTQYF
TRBJ1-1	TRBV27	CASSLSGQGAYTEAFF
TRBJ2-3	TRBV6-6	CASSSVTDTQYF
TRBJ2-3	TRBV7-2	CASSLAGGWADTQYF
TRBJ2-5	TRBV6-5	CASSYGEGAQYF